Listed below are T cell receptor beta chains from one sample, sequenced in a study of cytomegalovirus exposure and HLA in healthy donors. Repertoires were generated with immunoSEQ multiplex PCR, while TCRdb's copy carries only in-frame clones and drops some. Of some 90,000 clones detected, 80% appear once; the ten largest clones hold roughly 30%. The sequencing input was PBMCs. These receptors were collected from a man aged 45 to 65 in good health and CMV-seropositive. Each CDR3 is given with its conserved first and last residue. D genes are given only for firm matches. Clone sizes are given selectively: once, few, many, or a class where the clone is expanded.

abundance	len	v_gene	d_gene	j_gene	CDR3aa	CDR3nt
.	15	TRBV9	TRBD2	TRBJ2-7	CASSVTLAGGNEQYF	TGTGCCAGCAGCGTAACATTAGCGGGAGGAAACGAGCAGTACTTC
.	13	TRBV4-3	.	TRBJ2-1	CASSQDRRGMQFF	TGCGCCAGCAGCCAAGATCGTAGGGGAATGCAGTTCTTC
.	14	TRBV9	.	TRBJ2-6	CASSVGSGANGLTF	TGTGCCAGCAGCGTAGGCTCTGGGGCCAACGGCCTGACTTTC
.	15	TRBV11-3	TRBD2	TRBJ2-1	CASSQGGLASNEQFF	TGTGCCAGCAGCCAGGGCGGACTAGCGTCCAATGAGCAGTTCTTC
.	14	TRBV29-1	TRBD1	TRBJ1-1	CSVVDRVVLAEAFF	TGCAGCGTGGTGGACAGGGTGGTTTTGGCTGAAGCTTTCTTT
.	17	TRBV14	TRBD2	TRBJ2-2	CASSQDLTSGYTGELFF	TGTGCCAGCAGCCAAGATCTAACTAGCGGGTACACCGGGGAGCTGTTTTTT
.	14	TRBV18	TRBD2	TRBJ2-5	CASSPPGEGETQYF	TGTGCCAGCTCACCACCCGGGGAGGGAGAGACCCAGTACTTC
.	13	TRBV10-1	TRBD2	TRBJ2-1	CASSAFPGGEQFF	TGCGCCAGCAGCGCCTTCCCGGGAGGTGAGCAGTTCTTC
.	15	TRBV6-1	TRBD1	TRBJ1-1	CASSAPRQGSTEAFF	TGTGCCAGCAGTGCCCCGCGACAGGGGTCCACTGAAGCTTTCTTT
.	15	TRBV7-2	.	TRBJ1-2	CASSLEAGAVRGYTF	TGTGCCAGCAGCTTAGAGGCGGGGGCGGTGAGGGGCTACACCTTC
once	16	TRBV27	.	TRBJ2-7	CASSSTTGLKIYEQYF	TGTGCCAGCAGCTCTACAACGGGACTGAAGATCTACGAGCAGTACTTC
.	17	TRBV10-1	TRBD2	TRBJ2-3	CASSSSGTSGSTDTQYF	TGCGCCAGCAGTTCCTCCGGGACTAGCGGGAGCACAGATACGCAGTATTTT
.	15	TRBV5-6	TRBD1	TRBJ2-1	CASRLGQLIYNEQFF	TGTGCCAGCAGATTGGGACAGCTAATTTACAATGAGCAGTTCTTC
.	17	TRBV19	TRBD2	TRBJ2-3	CASSTTLSGRRTDTQYF	TGTGCCAGTAGTACCACCCTTAGCGGGAGGCGCACAGATACGCAGTATTTT
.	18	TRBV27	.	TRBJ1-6	CASSSYKLRSSYNSPLHF	TGTGCCAGCAGTTCCTACAAACTGAGGAGCTCCTATAATTCACCCCTCCACTTT
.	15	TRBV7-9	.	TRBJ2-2	CASSPQSGNTGELFF	TGTGCCAGCAGCCCGCAGAGCGGCAACACCGGGGAGCTGTTTTTT
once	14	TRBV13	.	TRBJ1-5	CASSLGGGSQPQHF	TGTGCCAGCAGCTTAGGCGGGGGAAGTCAGCCCCAGCATTTT
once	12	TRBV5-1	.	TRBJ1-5	CASSLEGGTQHF	TGCGCCAGCAGCTTGGAGGGGGGGACCCAGCATTTT